This T cell receptor beta chain was observed in a study of T cell changes during pregnancy in multiple sclerosis. The method was immunoSEQ multiplex PCR; TCRdb's version includes in-frame clones alone and lacks a portion of them. The data hold 50,000 or so clones, with 80% to 95% observed a single time. The receptor's source is a female donor with multiple sclerosis, enrolled in a pregnancy study. The specimen comprised peripheral blood, sampled in the third trimester of pregnancy.

The CDR3 DNA reads as TGTGCCAGCAGCGAGACCGGGACAACACTTTACGAGCAGTACTTC. Translation gives CASSETGTTLYEQYF. This chain connects TRBV7-2 to TRBJ2-7, with D possibly being TRBD1 (6 bases). The V and J ends lost 5 bases and 4 bases respectively, with 18 bases between them. CDR3 length equals 15 residues. The V gene's germline CDR1 is SGHTA and CDR2 FQGNSA.